Sequencing of this T cell receptor (beta chain) was carried out in a study of blood T cell repertoires in COVID-19. Study-level background: T cells, B-cell-depleted T cells, or PBMCs provided the cDNA or gDNA that served as material.

The CDR3 has 14 amino acids. Germline loops: CDR1 MDHEN, CDR2 SYDVKM. Trimming removed 3 bases at V and 8 bases at J, with 14 bases between. Original data processing: Nucleated cell counts were estimated from reference gene primer amplification. Some clones are missing from TCRdb's copy, which holds only in-frame ones; the method was immunoSEQ multiplex PCR. V and J calls and clone size are copied from that table; D and trimming were computed from the DNA. Here the sample spans 150,000 to 200,000 clones, over 80% being singletons. This receptor was taken from a woman in her twenties or thirties with acute or convalescent COVID-19. The V gene is TRBV28, the J gene TRBJ2-1; D perhaps matches TRBD2 (5 bases). Input material: peripheral blood. The CDR3 protein is CASSFRTLAHEQFF. The CDR3 region has the DNA TGTGCCAGCAGTTTCCGGACTCTGGCCCATGAGCAGTTCTTC.